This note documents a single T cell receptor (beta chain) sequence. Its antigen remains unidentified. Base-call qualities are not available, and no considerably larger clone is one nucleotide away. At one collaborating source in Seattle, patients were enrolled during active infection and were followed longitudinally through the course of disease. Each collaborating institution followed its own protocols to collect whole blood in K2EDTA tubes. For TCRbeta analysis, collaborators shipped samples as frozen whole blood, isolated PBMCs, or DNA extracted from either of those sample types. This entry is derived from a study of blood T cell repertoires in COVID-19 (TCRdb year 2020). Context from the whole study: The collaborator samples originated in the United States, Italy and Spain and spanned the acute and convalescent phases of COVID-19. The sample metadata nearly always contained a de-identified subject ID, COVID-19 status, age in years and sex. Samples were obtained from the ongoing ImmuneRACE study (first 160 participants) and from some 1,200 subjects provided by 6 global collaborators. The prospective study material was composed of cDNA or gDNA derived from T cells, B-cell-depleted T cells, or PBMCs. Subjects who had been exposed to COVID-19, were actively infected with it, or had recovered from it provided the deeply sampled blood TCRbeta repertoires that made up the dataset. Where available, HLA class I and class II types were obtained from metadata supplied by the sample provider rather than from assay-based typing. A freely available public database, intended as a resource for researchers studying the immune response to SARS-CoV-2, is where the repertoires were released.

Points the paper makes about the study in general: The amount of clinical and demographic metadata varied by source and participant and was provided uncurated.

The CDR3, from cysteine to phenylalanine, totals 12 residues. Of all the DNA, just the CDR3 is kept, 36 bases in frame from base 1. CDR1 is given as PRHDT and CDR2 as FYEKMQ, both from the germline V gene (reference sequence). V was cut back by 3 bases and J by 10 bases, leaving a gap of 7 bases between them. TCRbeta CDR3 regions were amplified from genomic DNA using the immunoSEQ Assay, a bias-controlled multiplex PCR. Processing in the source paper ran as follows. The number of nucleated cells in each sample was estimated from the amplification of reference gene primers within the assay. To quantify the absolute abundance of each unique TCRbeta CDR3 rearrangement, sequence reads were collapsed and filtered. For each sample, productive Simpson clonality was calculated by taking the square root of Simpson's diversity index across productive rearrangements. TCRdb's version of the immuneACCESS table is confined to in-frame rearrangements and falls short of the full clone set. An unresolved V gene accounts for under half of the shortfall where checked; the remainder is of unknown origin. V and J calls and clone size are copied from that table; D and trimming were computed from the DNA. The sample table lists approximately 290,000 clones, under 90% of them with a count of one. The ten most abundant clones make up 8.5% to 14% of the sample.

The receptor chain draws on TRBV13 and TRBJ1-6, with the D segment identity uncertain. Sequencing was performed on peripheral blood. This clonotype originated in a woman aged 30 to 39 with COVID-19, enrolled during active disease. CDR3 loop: CASSFRGSPLHF. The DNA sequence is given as TGTGCCAGCAGCTTTCGCGGATCACCCCTCCACTTT. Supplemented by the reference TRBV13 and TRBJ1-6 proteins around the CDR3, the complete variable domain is AAGVIQSPRHLIKEKRETATLKCYPIPRHDTVYWYQQGPGQDPQFLISFYEKMQSDKGSIPDRFSAQQFSDYHSELNMSSLELGDSALYFCASSFRGSPLHFGNGTRLTVT.